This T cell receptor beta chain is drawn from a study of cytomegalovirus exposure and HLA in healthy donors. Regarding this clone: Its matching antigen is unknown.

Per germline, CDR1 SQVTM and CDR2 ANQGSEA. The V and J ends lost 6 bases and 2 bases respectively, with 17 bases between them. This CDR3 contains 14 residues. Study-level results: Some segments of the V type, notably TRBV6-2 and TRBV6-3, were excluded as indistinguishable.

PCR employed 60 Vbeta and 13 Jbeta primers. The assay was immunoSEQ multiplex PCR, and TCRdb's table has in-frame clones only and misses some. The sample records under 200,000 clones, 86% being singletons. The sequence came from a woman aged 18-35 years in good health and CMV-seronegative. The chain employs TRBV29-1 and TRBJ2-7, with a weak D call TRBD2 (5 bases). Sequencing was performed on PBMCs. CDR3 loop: CSVRGLNSPYEQYF. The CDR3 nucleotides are TGCAGCGTGCGCGGACTGAACTCACCCTACGAGCAGTACTTC.